The rows below give T cell receptor beta chains drawn from one sample of a study of T-cell memory formation after mild COVID-19. TCRdb re-derived calls from the 5' RACE reads in MiXCR, one entry per CDR3 protein. The sample lists about 280,000 distinct CDR3 sequences; less than 9.5% were seen once. The sample taken for sequencing was PBMCs or a T cell subset sorted from them (not recorded which). The receptors were sampled from a man younger than 35 who had mild COVID-19 (a few samples of this study predate the infection). Cell type and time point are not known. Both conserved end residues are part of each CDR3. The D gene is left open where the match is weak. Some rows have no size entry. The others give once, few or many, or a class for an expanded clone.

v_gene: TRBV7-9
abundance: few
j_gene: TRBJ1-2
d_gene: -
CDR3nt: TGTGCCAGCAGCACCCGAGAGCTAACTAACTATGGCTACACCTTC
CDR3aa: CASSTRELTNYGYTF

v_gene: TRBV19
abundance: -
j_gene: TRBJ1-6
d_gene: TRBD1
CDR3nt: TGTGCCAGTAGTGCACAGGGGATTCCTAATTCACCCCTCCACTTT
CDR3aa: CASSAQGIPNSPLHF

v_gene: TRBV7-9
abundance: few
j_gene: TRBJ1-5
d_gene: TRBD1
CDR3nt: TGTGCCAGCAGCTTAGAGACAGGGTCAGGGCCCCAGCATTTT
CDR3aa: CASSLETGSGPQHF

v_gene: TRBV2
abundance: few
j_gene: TRBJ2-5
d_gene: -
CDR3nt: TGTGCCAGCCGGGAAACGGAGACCCAGTACTTC
CDR3aa: CASRETETQYF

v_gene: TRBV7-2
abundance: many
j_gene: TRBJ1-1
d_gene: TRBD1
CDR3nt: TGTGCCAGCAGTACAGGACAGGGCCTCTACACTGAAGCTTTCTTT
CDR3aa: CASSTGQGLYTEAFF

v_gene: TRBV12-3/TRBV12-4
abundance: many
j_gene: TRBJ1-5
d_gene: -
CDR3nt: TGTGCCAGCAGTTTAGGACAGCCCCAGCATTTT
CDR3aa: CASSLGQPQHF

v_gene: TRBV7-2
abundance: few
j_gene: TRBJ1-2
d_gene: -
CDR3nt: TGTGCCAGCAGCCGGGGGGTAAACTATGGCTACACCTTC
CDR3aa: CASSRGVNYGYTF

v_gene: TRBV5-1
abundance: few
j_gene: TRBJ1-2
d_gene: TRBD1
CDR3nt: TGCGCCAGCAGCTTGGGGGCAGGGGGTGATGGCTACACCTTC
CDR3aa: CASSLGAGGDGYTF

v_gene: TRBV9
abundance: few
j_gene: TRBJ1-1
d_gene: -
CDR3nt: TGTGCCAGCAGCGTAGATCAGGGGATGAACACTGAAGCTTTCTTT
CDR3aa: CASSVDQGMNTEAFF

v_gene: TRBV2
abundance: few
j_gene: TRBJ2-5
d_gene: -
CDR3nt: TGTGCCAGCAATGAGGAGGTCGAGACCCAGTACTTC
CDR3aa: CASNEEVETQYF

v_gene: TRBV7-2
abundance: -
j_gene: TRBJ1-4
d_gene: -
CDR3nt: TGTGCCAGCAGTCGAGTCGGGGCACGCCACGAAAAACTGTTTTTT
CDR3aa: CASSRVGARHEKLFF

v_gene: TRBV12-3/TRBV12-4
abundance: -
j_gene: TRBJ2-2
d_gene: -
CDR3nt: TGTGCCAGCATTGGGGGCGACGGCACCGGGGAGCTGTTTTTT
CDR3aa: CASIGGDGTGELFF

v_gene: TRBV6-6
abundance: many
j_gene: TRBJ2-2
d_gene: -
CDR3nt: TGTGCCAGCAATCGGGACACCGCGAACACCGGGGAGCTGTTTTTT
CDR3aa: CASNRDTANTGELFF

v_gene: TRBV29-1
abundance: many
j_gene: TRBJ2-3
d_gene: -
CDR3nt: TGCAGCGTTGTAGAGGACCGTACGCAGTATTTT
CDR3aa: CSVVEDRTQYF

v_gene: TRBV5-1
abundance: few
j_gene: TRBJ2-6
d_gene: -
CDR3nt: TGCGCCAGCAGCCGACCCGGATTGGCTGGGGCCAACGTCCTGACTTTC
CDR3aa: CASSRPGLAGANVLTF

v_gene: TRBV7-8
abundance: -
j_gene: TRBJ2-1
d_gene: -
CDR3nt: TGTGCCAGCAGCTCCCTTAGGGTAGCAAAGGAGCAGTTCTTC
CDR3aa: CASSSLRVAKEQFF

v_gene: TRBV20-1
abundance: few
j_gene: TRBJ1-1
d_gene: -
CDR3nt: TGCAGTGCGCCCTCGGGGGTGGAGACTGAAGCTTTCTTT
CDR3aa: CSAPSGVETEAFF

v_gene: TRBV3-1
abundance: -
j_gene: TRBJ2-1
d_gene: -
CDR3nt: TGTGCCAGCAGCCACCGGGACTCACTACTTGTTGAGCAGTTCTTC
CDR3aa: CASSHRDSLLVEQFF

v_gene: TRBV4-3
abundance: few
j_gene: TRBJ1-5
d_gene: TRBD1
CDR3nt: TGCGCCAGCAGCCACCGGACAGGGGGCGATCAGCCCCAGCATTTT
CDR3aa: CASSHRTGGDQPQHF

v_gene: TRBV6-6
abundance: few
j_gene: TRBJ1-4
d_gene: -
CDR3nt: TGTGCCAGCAGTTACCCCATAGGAGGCGATCAAAATGAAAAACTGTTTTTT
CDR3aa: CASSYPIGGDQNEKLFF

v_gene: TRBV7-9
abundance: few
j_gene: TRBJ2-7
d_gene: -
CDR3nt: TGTGCCAGCAGCCATCCTCAGGGATTTAACTACGAGCAGTACTTC
CDR3aa: CASSHPQGFNYEQYF

v_gene: TRBV9
abundance: -
j_gene: TRBJ2-7
d_gene: -
CDR3nt: TGTGCCAGCAGCCCATACCCGACAGGTGAACCCTACGAGCAGTACTTC
CDR3aa: CASSPYPTGEPYEQYF

v_gene: TRBV20-1
abundance: few
j_gene: TRBJ2-7
d_gene: -
CDR3nt: TGCAGTGCTAGCATAAGCGGGCCCGCGGGGGAGCAGTACTTC
CDR3aa: CSASISGPAGEQYF

v_gene: TRBV5-1
abundance: few
j_gene: TRBJ1-3
d_gene: TRBD1
CDR3nt: TGCGCCAGCAGCACTGGACAGGGGGCCGGAAACACCATATATTTT
CDR3aa: CASSTGQGAGNTIYF

v_gene: TRBV7-9
abundance: -
j_gene: TRBJ1-1
d_gene: -
CDR3nt: TGTGCCAGCAGCGGCCAGACAAGGAACACTGAAGCTTTCTTT
CDR3aa: CASSGQTRNTEAFF

v_gene: TRBV20-1
abundance: few
j_gene: TRBJ2-4
d_gene: -
CDR3nt: TGCAGTGCTAGCCCTATGCTGGGAAACATTCAGTACTTC
CDR3aa: CSASPMLGNIQYF

v_gene: TRBV9
abundance: few
j_gene: TRBJ1-1
d_gene: -
CDR3nt: TGTGCCAGCAGCCCTCAGGTCATGGGCACTGAAGCTTTCTTT
CDR3aa: CASSPQVMGTEAFF

v_gene: TRBV7-6
abundance: -
j_gene: TRBJ1-1
d_gene: -
CDR3nt: TGTGCCAGCAGCTTAGCCAGGGAATACACTGAAGCTTTCTTT
CDR3aa: CASSLAREYTEAFF

v_gene: TRBV12-3/TRBV12-4
abundance: many
j_gene: TRBJ2-1
d_gene: TRBD1
CDR3nt: TGTGCCAGCAGTTGGTACGGGACAGGCTCCTACAATGAGCAGTTCTTC
CDR3aa: CASSWYGTGSYNEQFF

v_gene: TRBV4-2
abundance: few
j_gene: TRBJ1-4
d_gene: -
CDR3nt: TGTGCCAGCAGCCCCGTACAGGGTGAAGGACTGTTTTTT
CDR3aa: CASSPVQGEGLFF

v_gene: TRBV3-1
abundance: few
j_gene: TRBJ2-3
d_gene: TRBD2
CDR3nt: TGTGCCAGCAGCCAAGGTAGCGGGGCCGGGAATACGCAGTATTTT
CDR3aa: CASSQGSGAGNTQYF

v_gene: TRBV3-1
abundance: few
j_gene: TRBJ1-5
d_gene: -
CDR3nt: TGTGCCAGCAGCCAAAGAGGCTCGGCCCAGCATTTT
CDR3aa: CASSQRGSAQHF